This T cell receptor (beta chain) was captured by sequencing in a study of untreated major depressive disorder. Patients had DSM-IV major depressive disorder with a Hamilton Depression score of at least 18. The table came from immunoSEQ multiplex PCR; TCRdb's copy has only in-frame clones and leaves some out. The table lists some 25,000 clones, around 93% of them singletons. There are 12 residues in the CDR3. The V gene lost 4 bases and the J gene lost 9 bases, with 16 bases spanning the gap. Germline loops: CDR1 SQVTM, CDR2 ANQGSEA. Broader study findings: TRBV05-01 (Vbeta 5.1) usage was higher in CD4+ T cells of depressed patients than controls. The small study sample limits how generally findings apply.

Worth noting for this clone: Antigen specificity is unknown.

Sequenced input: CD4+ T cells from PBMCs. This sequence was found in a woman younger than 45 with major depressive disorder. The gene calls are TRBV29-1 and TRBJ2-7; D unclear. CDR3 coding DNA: TGCAGCGTTGGTACTGGAGCAATTGGGCAGTACTTC. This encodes CSVGTGAIGQYF.